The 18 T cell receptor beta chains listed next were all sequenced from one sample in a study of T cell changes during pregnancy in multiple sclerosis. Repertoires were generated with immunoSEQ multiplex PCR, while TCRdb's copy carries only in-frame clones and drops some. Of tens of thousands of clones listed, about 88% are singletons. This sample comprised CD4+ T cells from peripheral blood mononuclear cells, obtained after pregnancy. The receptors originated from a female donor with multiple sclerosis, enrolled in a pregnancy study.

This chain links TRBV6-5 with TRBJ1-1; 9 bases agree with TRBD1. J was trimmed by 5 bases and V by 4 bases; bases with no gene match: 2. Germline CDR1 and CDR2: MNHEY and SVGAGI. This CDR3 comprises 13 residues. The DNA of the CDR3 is TGTGCCAGCAGTTCCGGACAGGGGACTGAAGCTTTCTTT. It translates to CASSSGQGTEAFF.

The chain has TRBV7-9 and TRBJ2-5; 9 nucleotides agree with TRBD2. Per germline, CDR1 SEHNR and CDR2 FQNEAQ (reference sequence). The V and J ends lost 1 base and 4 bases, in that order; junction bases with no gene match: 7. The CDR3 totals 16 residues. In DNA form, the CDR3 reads TGTGCCAGCAGCTTAGGTCTGCGGGGGGGTGGAGAGACCCAGTACTTC. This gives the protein CASSLGLRGGGETQYF.

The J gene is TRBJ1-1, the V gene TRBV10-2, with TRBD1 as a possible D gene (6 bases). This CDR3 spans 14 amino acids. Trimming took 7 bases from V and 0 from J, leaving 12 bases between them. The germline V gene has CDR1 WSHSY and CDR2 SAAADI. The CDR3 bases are TGCGCCAGCAAGGGACAAGGTTTGAACACTGAAGCTTTCTTT. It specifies CASKGQGLNTEAFF.

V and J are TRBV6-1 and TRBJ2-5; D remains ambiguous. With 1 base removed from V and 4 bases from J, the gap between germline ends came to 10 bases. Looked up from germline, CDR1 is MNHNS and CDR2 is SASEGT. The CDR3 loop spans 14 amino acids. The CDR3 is CASSEDNVRETQYF. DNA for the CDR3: TGTGCCAGCAGTGAAGATAACGTGCGAGAGACCCAGTACTTC.

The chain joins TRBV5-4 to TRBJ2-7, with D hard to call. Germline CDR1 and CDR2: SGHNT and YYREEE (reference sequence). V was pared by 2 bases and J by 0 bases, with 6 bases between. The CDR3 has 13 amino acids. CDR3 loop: CASSFPSSYEQYF. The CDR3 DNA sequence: TGTGCCAGCAGCTTCCCTAGCTCCTACGAGCAGTACTTC. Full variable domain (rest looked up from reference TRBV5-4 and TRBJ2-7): ETGVTQSPTHLIKTRGQQVTLRCSSQSGHNTVSWYQQALGQGPQFIFQYYREEENGRGNFPPRFSGLQFPNYSSELNVNALELDDSALYLCASSFPSSYEQYFGPGTRLTVT.

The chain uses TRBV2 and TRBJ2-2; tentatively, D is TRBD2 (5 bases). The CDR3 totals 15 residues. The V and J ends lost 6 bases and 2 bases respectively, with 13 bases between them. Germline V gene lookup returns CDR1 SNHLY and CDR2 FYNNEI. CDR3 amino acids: CASRTTSGNTGELFF. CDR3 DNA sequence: TGTGCCAGCAGGACTACCTCGGGAAACACCGGGGAGCTGTTTTTT. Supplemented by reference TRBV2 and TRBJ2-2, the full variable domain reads EPEVTQTPSHQVTQMGQEVILRCVPISNHLYFYWYRQILGQKVEFLVSFYNNEISEKSEIFDDQFSVERPDGSNFTLKIRSTKLEDSAMYFCASRTTSGNTGELFFGEGSRLTVL.

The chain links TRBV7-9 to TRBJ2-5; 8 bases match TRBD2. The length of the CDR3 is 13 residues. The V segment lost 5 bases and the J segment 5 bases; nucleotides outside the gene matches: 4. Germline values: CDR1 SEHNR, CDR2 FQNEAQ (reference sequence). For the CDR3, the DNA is TGTGCCAGCAGCACACGGGGGGGGGAGACCCAGTACTTC. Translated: CASSTRGGETQYF.

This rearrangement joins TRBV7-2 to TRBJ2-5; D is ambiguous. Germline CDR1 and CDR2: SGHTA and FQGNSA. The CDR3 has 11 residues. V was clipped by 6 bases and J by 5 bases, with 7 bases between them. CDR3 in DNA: TGTGCCAGCAGTTTTCATGAGACCCAGTACTTC. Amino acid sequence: CASSFHETQYF. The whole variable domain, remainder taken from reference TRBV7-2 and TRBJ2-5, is GAGVSQSPSNKVTEKGKDVELRCDPISGHTALYWYRQSLGQGLEFLIYFQGNSAPDKSGLPSDRFSAERTGGSVSTLTIQRTQQEDSAVYLCASSFHETQYFGPGTRLLVL.

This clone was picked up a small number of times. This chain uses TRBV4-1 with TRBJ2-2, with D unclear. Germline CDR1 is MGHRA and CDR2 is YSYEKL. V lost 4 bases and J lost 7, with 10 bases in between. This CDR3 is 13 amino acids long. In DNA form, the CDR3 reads TGCGCCAGCAGCCTTGTTGAGGTCGGGGAGCTGTTTTTT. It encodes CASSLVEVGELFF.

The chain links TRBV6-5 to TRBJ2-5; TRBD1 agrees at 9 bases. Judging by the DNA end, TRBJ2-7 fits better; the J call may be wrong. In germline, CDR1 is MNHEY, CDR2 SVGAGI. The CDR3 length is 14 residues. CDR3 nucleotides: TGTGCCAGCAGAACGACAGGGGGGACCTACGAGCAGTACTTC. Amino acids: CASRTTGGTYEQYF.

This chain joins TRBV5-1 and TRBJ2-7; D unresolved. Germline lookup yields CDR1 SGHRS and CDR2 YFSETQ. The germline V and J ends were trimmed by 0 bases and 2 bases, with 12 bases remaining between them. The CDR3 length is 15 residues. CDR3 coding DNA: TGCGCCAGCAGCTTGGTTAGAGCCGAAACCTACGAGCAGTACTTC. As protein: CASSLVRAETYEQYF.

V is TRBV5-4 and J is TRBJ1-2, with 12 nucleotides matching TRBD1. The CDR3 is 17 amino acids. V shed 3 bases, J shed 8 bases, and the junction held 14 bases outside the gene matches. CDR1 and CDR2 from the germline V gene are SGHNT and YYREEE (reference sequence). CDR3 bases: TGTGCCAGCAGCTCTCAGCAAAACCGGGACAGGGGGCTCGGCTACACCTTC. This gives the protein CASSSQQNRDRGLGYTF. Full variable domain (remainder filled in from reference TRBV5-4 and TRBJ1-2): ETGVTQSPTHLIKTRGQQVTLRCSSQSGHNTVSWYQQALGQGPQFIFQYYREEENGRGNFPPRFSGLQFPNYSSELNVNALELDDSALYLCASSSQQNRDRGLGYTFGSGTRLTVV.

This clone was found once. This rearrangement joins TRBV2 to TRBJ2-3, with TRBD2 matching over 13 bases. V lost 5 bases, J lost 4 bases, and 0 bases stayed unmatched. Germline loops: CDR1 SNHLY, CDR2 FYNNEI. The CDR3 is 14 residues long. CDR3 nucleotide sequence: TGTGCCAGCAGTACTAGCGGGAGGGCAGATACGCAGTATTTT. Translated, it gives CASSTSGRADTQYF.

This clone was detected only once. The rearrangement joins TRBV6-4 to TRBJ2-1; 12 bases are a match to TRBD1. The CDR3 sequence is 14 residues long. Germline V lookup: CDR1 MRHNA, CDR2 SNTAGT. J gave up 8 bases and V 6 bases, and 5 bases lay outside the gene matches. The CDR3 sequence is CASSIGTGGDEQFF. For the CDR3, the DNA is TGTGCCAGCAGCATCGGGACAGGGGGCGATGAGCAGTTCTTC.

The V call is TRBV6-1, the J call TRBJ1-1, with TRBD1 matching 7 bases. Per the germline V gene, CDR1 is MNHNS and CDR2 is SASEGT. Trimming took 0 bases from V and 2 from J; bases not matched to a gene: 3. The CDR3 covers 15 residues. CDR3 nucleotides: TGTGCCAGCAGTGAAGCTTGGACAGGTAACACTGAAGCTTTCTTT. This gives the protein CASSEAWTGNTEAFF.

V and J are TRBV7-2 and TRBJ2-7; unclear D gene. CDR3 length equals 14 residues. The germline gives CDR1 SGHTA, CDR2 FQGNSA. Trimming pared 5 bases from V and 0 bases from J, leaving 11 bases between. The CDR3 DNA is TGTGCCAGCAGCCTAGACCTAAGCTCCTACGAGCAGTACTTC. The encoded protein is CASSLDLSSYEQYF.

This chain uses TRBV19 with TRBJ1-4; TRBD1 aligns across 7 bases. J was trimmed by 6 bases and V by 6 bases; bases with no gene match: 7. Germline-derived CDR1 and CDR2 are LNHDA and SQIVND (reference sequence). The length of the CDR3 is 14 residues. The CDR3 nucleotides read TGTGCCAGTAGCCCCACAGGGGTGGATGAAAAACTGTTTTTT. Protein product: CASSPTGVDEKLFF.

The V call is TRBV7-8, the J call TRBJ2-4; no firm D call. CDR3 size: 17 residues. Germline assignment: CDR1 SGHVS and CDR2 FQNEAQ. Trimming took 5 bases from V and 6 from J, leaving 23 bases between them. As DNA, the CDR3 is TGTGCCAGCAGCCCGATACTCGATACCCTAGGATTAAACATTCAGTACTTC. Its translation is CASSPILDTLGLNIQYF. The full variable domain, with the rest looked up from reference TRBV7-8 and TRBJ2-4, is GAGVSQSPRYKVAKRGQDVALRCDPISGHVSLFWYQQALGQGPEFLTYFQNEAQLDKSGLPSDRFFAERPEGSVSTLKIQRTQQEDSAVYLCASSPILDTLGLNIQYFGAGTRLSVL.